The TCR beta chain under discussion was sequenced for a study of tumor and adjacent non-tumor tissue in lung cancer. In the study overall: Aged about 31 to 80 years, patients included 10 men and 5 women with stage I to III disease. Study observations and caveats: Tumor tissue had significantly higher TCR diversity than normal lung.

As to this clonotype: Its antigen remains unidentified. Mismatch with germline at one junction end may stem from a read error.

A modified ARM-PCR protocol with three rounds of nested PCR amplified TCRbeta. One entry per CDR3 protein, called by TCRdb with MiXCR from the multiplex PCR reads. The table shows approximately 65,000 distinct CDR3 sequences, with 55% to 70% occurring only once. RNA was extracted from bulk tissue without any cell sorting. Between August and November 2014, newly diagnosed, chemotherapy-naive lung cancer patients underwent thoracic surgery in China. This clonotype was sampled from a man aged 50-60 years with non-small cell lung cancer. The sample comprised lung tumor tissue.

In DNA, the CDR3 is TGTGCCGGCAGTTACCGACGGGAGATGAACATTGGAACTTTCTTT. The encoded protein is CAGSYRREMNIGTFF. The chain couples TRBV12-3 or TRBV12-4 to TRBJ1-1; D is undetermined. CDR3 length: 15 residues.